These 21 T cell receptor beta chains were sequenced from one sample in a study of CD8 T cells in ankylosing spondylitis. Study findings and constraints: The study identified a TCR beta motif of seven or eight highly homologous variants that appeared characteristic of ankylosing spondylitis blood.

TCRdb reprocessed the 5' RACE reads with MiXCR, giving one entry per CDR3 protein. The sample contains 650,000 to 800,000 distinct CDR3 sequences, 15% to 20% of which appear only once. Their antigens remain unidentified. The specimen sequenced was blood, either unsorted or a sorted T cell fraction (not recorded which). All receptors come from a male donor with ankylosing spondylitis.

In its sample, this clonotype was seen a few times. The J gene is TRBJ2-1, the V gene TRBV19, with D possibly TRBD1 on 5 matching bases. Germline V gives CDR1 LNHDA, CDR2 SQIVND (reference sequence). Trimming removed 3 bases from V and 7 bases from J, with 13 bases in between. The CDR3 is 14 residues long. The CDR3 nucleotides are TGTGCCAGTAGTATCGGCGGTCAGGGAAATGAGCAGTTCTTC. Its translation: CASSIGGQGNEQFF.

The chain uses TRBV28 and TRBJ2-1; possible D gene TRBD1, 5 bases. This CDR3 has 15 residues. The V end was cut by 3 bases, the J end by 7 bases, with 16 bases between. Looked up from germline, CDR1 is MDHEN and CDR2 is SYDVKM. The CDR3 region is CASSLGPGTGNEQFF. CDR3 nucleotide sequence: TGTGCCAGCAGTTTGGGGCCTGGAACTGGGAATGAGCAGTTCTTC.

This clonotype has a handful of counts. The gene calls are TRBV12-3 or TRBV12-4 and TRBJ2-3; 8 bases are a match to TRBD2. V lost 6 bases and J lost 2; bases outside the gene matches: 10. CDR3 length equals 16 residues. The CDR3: CASSPTEAGATDTQYF. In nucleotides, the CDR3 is TGTGCCAGCAGCCCGACAGAAGCGGGGGCCACAGATACGCAGTATTTT.

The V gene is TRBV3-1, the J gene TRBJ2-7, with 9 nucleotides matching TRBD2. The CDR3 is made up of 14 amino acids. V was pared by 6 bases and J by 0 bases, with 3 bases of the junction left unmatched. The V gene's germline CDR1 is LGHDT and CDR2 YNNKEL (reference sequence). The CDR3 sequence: CASSPSGASYEQYF. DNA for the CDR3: TGTGCCAGCAGTCCTAGCGGGGCCTCCTACGAGCAGTACTTC.

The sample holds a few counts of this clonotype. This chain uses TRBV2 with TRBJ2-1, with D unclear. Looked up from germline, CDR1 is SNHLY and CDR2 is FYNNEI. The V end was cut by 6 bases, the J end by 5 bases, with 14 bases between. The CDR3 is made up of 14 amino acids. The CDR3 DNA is TGTGCCAGCAGGCCTGTACGGGCAAACAATGAGCAGTTCTTC. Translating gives CASRPVRANNEQFF.

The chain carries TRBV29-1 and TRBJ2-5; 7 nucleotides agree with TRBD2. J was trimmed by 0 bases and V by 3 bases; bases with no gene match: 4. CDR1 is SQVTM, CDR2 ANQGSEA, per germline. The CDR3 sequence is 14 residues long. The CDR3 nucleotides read TGCAGCGTTGATGTGGGGGGGTACCAAGAGACCCAGTACTTC. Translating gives CSVDVGGYQETQYF.

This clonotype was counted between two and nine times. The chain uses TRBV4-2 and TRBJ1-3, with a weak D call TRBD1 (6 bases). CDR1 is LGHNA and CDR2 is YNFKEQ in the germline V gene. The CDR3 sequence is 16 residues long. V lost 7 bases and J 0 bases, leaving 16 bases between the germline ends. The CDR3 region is CASTRKQGSSGNTIYF. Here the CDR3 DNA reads TGTGCCAGCACCCGAAAACAGGGTAGCTCTGGAAACACCATATATTTT.

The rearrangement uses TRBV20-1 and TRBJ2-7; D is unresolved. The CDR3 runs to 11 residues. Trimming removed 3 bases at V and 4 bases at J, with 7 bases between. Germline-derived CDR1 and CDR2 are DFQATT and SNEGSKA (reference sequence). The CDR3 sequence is CSASSGYEQYF. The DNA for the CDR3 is TGCAGTGCTAGTTCCGGTTACGAGCAGTACTTC.

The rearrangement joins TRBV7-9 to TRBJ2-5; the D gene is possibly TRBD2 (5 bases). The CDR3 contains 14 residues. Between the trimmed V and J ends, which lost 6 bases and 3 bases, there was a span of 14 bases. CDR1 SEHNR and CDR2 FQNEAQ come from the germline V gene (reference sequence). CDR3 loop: CASSSTGLKETQYF. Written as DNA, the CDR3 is TGTGCCAGCAGTTCGACCGGACTCAAAGAGACCCAGTACTTC.

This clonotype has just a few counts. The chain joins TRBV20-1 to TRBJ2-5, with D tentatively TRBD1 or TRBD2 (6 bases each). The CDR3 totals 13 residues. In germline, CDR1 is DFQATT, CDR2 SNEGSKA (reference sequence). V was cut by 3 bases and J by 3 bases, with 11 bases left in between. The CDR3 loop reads CSARGGWEETQYF. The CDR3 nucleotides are TGCAGTGCTAGGGGGGGCTGGGAAGAGACCCAGTACTTC.

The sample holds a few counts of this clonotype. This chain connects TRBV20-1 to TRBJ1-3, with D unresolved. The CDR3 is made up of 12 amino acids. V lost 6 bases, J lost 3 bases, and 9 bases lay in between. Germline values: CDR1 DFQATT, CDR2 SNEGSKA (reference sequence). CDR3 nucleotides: TGCAGTGCAACAGAAGGTGGAAACACCATATATTTT. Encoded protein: CSATEGGNTIYF.

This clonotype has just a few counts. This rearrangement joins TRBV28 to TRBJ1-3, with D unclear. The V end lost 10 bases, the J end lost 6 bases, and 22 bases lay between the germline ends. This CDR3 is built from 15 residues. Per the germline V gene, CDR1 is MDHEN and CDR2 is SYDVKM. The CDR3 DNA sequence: TGTGCCACCAAAAGACAAGAGACCCATGAAAACACCATATATTTT. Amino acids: CATKRQETHENTIYF. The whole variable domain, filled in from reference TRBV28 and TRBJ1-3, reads DVKVTQSSRYLVKRTGEKVFLECVQDMDHENMFWYRQDPGLGLRLIYFSYDVKMKEKGDIPEGYSVSREKKERFSLILESASTNQTSMYLCATKRQETHENTIYFGEGSWLTVV.

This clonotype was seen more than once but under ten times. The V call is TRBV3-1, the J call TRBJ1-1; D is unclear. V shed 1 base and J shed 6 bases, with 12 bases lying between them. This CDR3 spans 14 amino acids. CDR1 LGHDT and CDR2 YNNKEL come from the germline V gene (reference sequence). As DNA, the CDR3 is TGTGCCAGCAGCCAAGTTCGGGGAGGTCCTGAAGCTTTCTTT. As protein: CASSQVRGGPEAFF.

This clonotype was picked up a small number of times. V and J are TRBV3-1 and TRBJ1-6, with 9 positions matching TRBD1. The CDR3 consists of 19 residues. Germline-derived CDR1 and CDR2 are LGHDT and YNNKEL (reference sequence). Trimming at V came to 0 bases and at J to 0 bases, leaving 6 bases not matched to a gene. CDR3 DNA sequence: TGTGCCAGCAGCCAAGATAAGGGGACAGGGAGCTCCTATAATTCACCCCTCCACTTT. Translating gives CASSQDKGTGSSYNSPLHF.

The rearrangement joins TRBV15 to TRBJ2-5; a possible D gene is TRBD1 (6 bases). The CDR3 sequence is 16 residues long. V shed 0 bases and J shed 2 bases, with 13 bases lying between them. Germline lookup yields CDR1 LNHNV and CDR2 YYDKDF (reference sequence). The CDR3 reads CATSRDGGSQQETQYF. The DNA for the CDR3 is TGTGCCACCAGCAGAGATGGGGGCAGTCAGCAAGAGACCCAGTACTTC.

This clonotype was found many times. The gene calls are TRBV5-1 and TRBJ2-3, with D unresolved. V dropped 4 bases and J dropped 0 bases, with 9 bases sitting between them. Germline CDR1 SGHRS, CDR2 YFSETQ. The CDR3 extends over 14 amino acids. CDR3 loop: CASSAPDSTDTQYF. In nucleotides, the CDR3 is TGCGCCAGCAGCGCGCCCGACAGCACAGATACGCAGTATTTT. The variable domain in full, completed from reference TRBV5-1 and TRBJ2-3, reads KAGVTQTPRYLIKTRGQQVTLSCSPISGHRSVSWYQQTPGQGLQFLFEYFSETQRNKGNFPGRFSGRQFSNSRSEMNVSTLELGDSALYLCASSAPDSTDTQYFGPGTRLTVL.

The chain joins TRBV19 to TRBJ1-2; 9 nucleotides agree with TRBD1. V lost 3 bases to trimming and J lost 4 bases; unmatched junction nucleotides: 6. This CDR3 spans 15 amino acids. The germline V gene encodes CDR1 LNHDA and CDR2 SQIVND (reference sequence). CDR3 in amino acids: CASSILQGAGYGYTF. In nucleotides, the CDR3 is TGTGCCAGTAGTATCCTACAGGGGGCTGGCTATGGCTACACCTTC.

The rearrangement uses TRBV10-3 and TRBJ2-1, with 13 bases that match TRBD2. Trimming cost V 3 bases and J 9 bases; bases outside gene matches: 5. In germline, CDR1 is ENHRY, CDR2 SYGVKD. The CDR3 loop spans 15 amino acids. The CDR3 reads CAISEGLAGEGEQFF. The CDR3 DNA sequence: TGTGCCATCAGTGAAGGACTAGCGGGAGAGGGTGAGCAGTTCTTC.

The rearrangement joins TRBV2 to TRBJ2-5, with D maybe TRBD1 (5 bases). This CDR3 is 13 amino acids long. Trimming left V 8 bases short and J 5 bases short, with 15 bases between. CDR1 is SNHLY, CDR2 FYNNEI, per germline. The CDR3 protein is CASLPRAVETQYF. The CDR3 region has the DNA TGTGCCAGCCTACCCAGGGCTGTGGAGACCCAGTACTTC.

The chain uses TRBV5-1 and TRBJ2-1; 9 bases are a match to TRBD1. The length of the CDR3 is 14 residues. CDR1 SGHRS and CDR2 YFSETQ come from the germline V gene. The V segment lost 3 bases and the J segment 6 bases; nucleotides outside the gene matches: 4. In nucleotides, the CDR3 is TGCGCCAGCAGCTCCGGGGACAGGGTCAATGAGCAGTTCTTC. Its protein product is CASSSGDRVNEQFF.

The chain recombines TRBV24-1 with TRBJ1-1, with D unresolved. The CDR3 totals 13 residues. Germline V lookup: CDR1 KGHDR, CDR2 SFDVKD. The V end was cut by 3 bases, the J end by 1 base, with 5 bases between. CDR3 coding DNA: TGTGCCACCAGTGATACGACGAACACTGAAGCTTTCTTT. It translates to CATSDTTNTEAFF.